These 28 T cell receptor beta chains came from one sample sequenced in a study of human T cells and chemical hapten exposure. TCRdb re-analysed the RACE reads in MiXCR, keeping a single row per CDR3 protein. Of 80,000 to 100,000 distinct CDR3 sequences listed, approximately 8.2% are singletons. Time point specified: healthy volunteer bleed at 2 weeks. The authors' total RNA extraction used unfractionated whole blood. What was sequenced was whole blood. All receptors derive from a female donor in good health. Some clones in this sample may be carry-over from other donors' samples.

The V call is TRBV20-1, the J call TRBJ1-5; D uncertain. CDR3 length: 13 residues. V lost 0 bases and J lost 2, with 5 bases in between. Germline lookup yields CDR1 DFQATT and CDR2 SNEGSKA (reference sequence). CDR3 sequence (DNA): TGCAGTGCTAGAGAGTGGGGCAATCAGCCCCAGCATTTT. Translated: CSAREWGNQPQHF.

CDR3: CASSFTMNSPLHF. In DNA, the CDR3 is TGTGCCAGCAGCTTTACTATGAATTCACCCCTCCACTTT. The rearrangement uses TRBV7-3 and TRBJ1-6; D unresolved. CDR1 SGHTA and CDR2 FQGTGA come from the germline V gene. This CDR3 contains 13 residues. The ends were cut back, 3 bases at V and 7 bases at J, with 7 bases in the middle.

This clonotype was detected a few times. J is TRBJ2-1 and V is TRBV11-1; D gene uncertain. V dropped 2 bases and J dropped 0 bases, with 8 bases sitting between them. This CDR3 has 15 amino acids. Germline CDR1 reads SGHAT; CDR2 reads FQDESV (reference sequence). The CDR3 nucleotides are TGTGCCAGCAGCTTAATCCGCAGCTCCTACAATGAGCAGTTCTTC. Its translation is CASSLIRSSYNEQFF.

The chain is built from TRBV7-2 and TRBJ1-4; D remains ambiguous. The CDR3 has 15 residues. The germline V gene has CDR1 SGHTA and CDR2 FQGNSA. Trimming removed 3 bases from V and 1 base from J, with 9 bases in between. The CDR3 DNA follows: TGTGCCAGCAGCTTCCAACTCGGAACTAATGAAAAACTGTTTTTT. The encoded protein is CASSFQLGTNEKLFF.

This clonotype was recorded a few times. The chain links TRBV10-3 to TRBJ2-1, with 8 bases identical to TRBD1. V shed 2 bases and J 0 bases; nucleotides not matched to a gene: 0. Germline V lookup: CDR1 ENHRY, CDR2 SYGVKD. The CDR3 contains 15 residues. CDR3 sequence: CAISETGGSYNEQFF. The CDR3 bases are TGTGCCATCAGTGAGACAGGGGGCTCCTACAATGAGCAGTTCTTC.

In this sample, this clonotype turned up many times. The CDR3 nucleotides are TGCAGCGTCGGGAGCGGGGTAGAAGAGACCCAGTACTTC. It yields the protein CSVGSGVEETQYF. The chain recombines TRBV29-1 with TRBJ2-5; the match to TRBD2 covers 7 bases. CDR3 size: 13 residues. Trimming at V came to 6 bases and at J to 3 bases, leaving 7 bases not matched to a gene. Germline V CDR1 and CDR2: SQVTM, ANQGSEA.

This clonotype was seen a few times. This CDR3 reads CATSPGGGNNEQFF. CDR3 bases: TGTGCCACCTCCCCCGGGGGGGGGAACAATGAGCAGTTCTTC. The chain couples TRBV10-3 to TRBJ2-1, with 8 positions matching TRBD2. The trim removed 10 bases at V and 5 bases at J, leaving 10 bases unmatched. In germline, CDR1 is ENHRY, CDR2 SYGVKD. The CDR3 is made up of 14 amino acids.

The chain recombines TRBV7-2 with TRBJ1-3; no firm D call. Trimming shortened V by 5 bases and J by 0 bases, and 8 bases separated the two germline ends. Germline CDR1 is SGHTA and CDR2 is FQGNSA. The CDR3 is 14 residues long. DNA for the CDR3: TGTGCCAGCAGCCCAGAGAGCTCTGGAAACACCATATATTTT. Translating gives CASSPESSGNTIYF. The full variable domain, in which reference TRBV7-2 and TRBJ1-3 provide the parts outside the CDR3, is GAGVSQSPSNKVTEKGKDVELRCDPISGHTALYWYRQSLGQGLEFLIYFQGNSAPDKSGLPSDRFSAERTGGSVSTLTIQRTQQEDSAVYLCASSPESSGNTIYFGEGSWLTVV.

This clonotype was seen repeatedly, ten times or more. V and J are TRBV12-3 or TRBV12-4 and TRBJ1-3, with D possibly matching TRBD1 (6 bases). The CDR3 is 12 amino acids. V was shortened by 11 bases and J by 4 bases, with 12 bases between the two germline ends. The CDR3 reads CAGGHIGNTIYF. DNA for the CDR3: TGTGCCGGGGGACACATCGGAAACACCATATATTTT.

The chain links TRBV7-9 to TRBJ1-4; D perhaps matches TRBD1 (5 bases). The ends were cut back, 11 bases at V and 5 bases at J, with 12 bases in the middle. The CDR3 spans 12 residues. Germline V CDR1 and CDR2: SEHNR, FQNEAQ (reference sequence). The CDR3 region has the DNA TGTGCCCTTAACCGGGACAATGAAAAACTGTTTTTT. Its translation: CALNRDNEKLFF.

V usage is TRBV9 and J usage is TRBJ2-7, with no clear D. The CDR3 spans 12 residues. Germline V gene lookup returns CDR1 SGDLS and CDR2 YYNGEE. V was clipped by 4 bases and J by 3 bases, with 8 bases between them. CDR3 protein: CASSPPNYEQYF. In DNA form, the CDR3 reads TGTGCCAGCAGCCCCCCGAACTACGAGCAGTACTTC.

This chain connects TRBV6-2 or TRBV6-3 to TRBJ1-1; TRBD1 matches at 7 bases. Germline-derived CDR1 and CDR2 are MNHEY and SVGEGT. CDR3 length equals 13 residues. Trimming at V came to 2 bases and at J to 4 bases, leaving 1 base not matched to a gene. CDR3 coding DNA: TGTGCCAGCAGTTACGGGACAGTCACTGAAGCTTTCTTT. The encoded protein is CASSYGTVTEAFF.

This clonotype has a handful of counts. The genes are TRBV7-3 and TRBJ2-7, with 10 positions matching TRBD1. V was pared by 5 bases and J by 5 bases, with 6 bases of the junction left unmatched. The CDR3 runs to 14 residues. Per the germline V gene, CDR1 is SGHTA and CDR2 is FQGTGA. This chain's CDR3 is CASSPRGTGDEQYF. As DNA, the CDR3 is TGTGCCAGCAGCCCAAGAGGGACAGGGGACGAGCAGTACTTC.

Of note for this clonotype: A single base separates this from a much larger clone, so it may be a read error. The V gene is TRBV20-1, the J gene TRBJ1-1, with unresolved D. Germline CDR1 is DFQATT and CDR2 is SNEGSKA (reference sequence). CDR3 length equals 14 residues. DNA of the CDR3: TGCAGTGCTAGAGATCCCACTGCGAACACTAAAGCTTTCTTT. Its translation is CSARDPTANTKAFF.

The chain joins TRBV27 to TRBJ2-7; TRBD1 agrees at 8 bases. CDR1 is MNHEY and CDR2 is SMNVEV in the germline V gene (reference sequence). The V segment lost 0 bases and the J segment 4 bases; nucleotides outside the gene matches: 5. The CDR3 totals 15 residues. CDR3 amino acids: CASSLSETGVYEQYF. CDR3 in DNA: TGTGCCAGCAGTTTATCGGAGACAGGGGTTTACGAGCAGTACTTC.

The J gene is TRBJ1-2, the V gene TRBV7-9; D is undetermined. The CDR3 runs 14 residues. The V gene lost 4 bases and the J gene lost 3 bases, with 12 bases spanning the gap. Germline V gene data show CDR1 as SEHNR and CDR2 as FQNEAQ (reference sequence). The CDR3, as DNA: TGTGCCAGCAGCTCCCCGGCAGTCGACTATGGCTACACCTTC. Its protein is CASSSPAVDYGYTF.

This clonotype was seen ten or more times. This chain joins TRBV7-6 and TRBJ1-1; the D is unclear. The CDR3 contains 13 residues. V lost 4 bases and J lost 10, with 16 bases in between. CDR1 SGHVS and CDR2 FNYEAQ come from the germline V gene. In DNA, the CDR3 is TGTGCCAGCAGCTCAGGCGGGGTTACGAGAGCTTTCTTT. It encodes CASSSGGVTRAFF.

Many counts were recorded for this clonotype. V usage is TRBV7-6 and J usage is TRBJ2-5; D gene uncertain. The CDR3 runs to 15 residues. CDR1 and CDR2 (germline): SGHVS, FNYEAQ. Trimming removed 4 bases at V and 1 base at J, with 13 bases between. This CDR3 is CASSSQTTLQETQYF. Written as DNA, the CDR3 is TGTGCCAGCAGCTCCCAGACAACTCTCCAAGAGACCCAGTACTTC.

The V call is TRBV6-6, the J call TRBJ1-1; TRBD1 matches 11 bases. The CDR3 sequence is 14 residues long. The V gene's germline CDR1 is MNHNY and CDR2 SVGAGI (reference sequence). V trimming: 5 bases; J trimming: 5 bases; junction bases outside the gene matches: 4. The CDR3 loop reads CASSGRDRGTEAFF. CDR3 bases: TGTGCCAGCAGTGGGCGGGACAGGGGGACTGAAGCTTTCTTT.

At least ten counts were recorded for this clonotype. This chain joins TRBV20-1 and TRBJ2-6; D is undetermined. CDR1 DFQATT and CDR2 SNEGSKA come from the germline V gene (reference sequence). There are 13 residues in the CDR3. Trimming took off 0 bases at V and 2 bases at J, with 2 bases between the two ends. DNA of the CDR3: TGCAGTGCTAGAGAAGCTGGGGCCAACGTCCTGACTTTC. Translated, it gives CSAREAGANVLTF.

This clonotype has ten or more counts. V gene TRBV5-1 combines with J gene TRBJ2-3; perhaps TRBD1 as D (5 bases). The CDR3 has 15 residues. Trimming shortened V by 0 bases and J by 2 bases, and 10 bases separated the two germline ends. Germline CDR1 and CDR2: SGHRS and YFSETQ. This chain's CDR3 is CASSLGTQDTDTQYF. The CDR3, as DNA: TGCGCCAGCAGCTTGGGCACACAGGACACAGATACGCAGTATTTT. The full variable domain, its missing parts supplied by reference TRBV5-1 and TRBJ2-3, is KAGVTQTPRYLIKTRGQQVTLSCSPISGHRSVSWYQQTPGQGLQFLFEYFSETQRNKGNFPGRFSGRQFSNSRSEMNVSTLELGDSALYLCASSLGTQDTDTQYFGPGTRLTVL.

V gene TRBV6-5 combines with J gene TRBJ2-7; D is tentatively TRBD1 or TRBD2 (5 bases each). This CDR3 region has 13 residues. V lost 8 bases and J lost 0, with 11 bases in between. Germline CDR1 is MNHEY and CDR2 is SVGAGI. CDR3 sequence: CASRKGSSYEQYF. The CDR3 DNA sequence: TGTGCCAGCCGAAAGGGGAGCTCCTACGAGCAGTACTTC.

This clonotype showed up just a few times. The rearrangement links TRBV10-3 to TRBJ2-5; D perhaps matches TRBD1 (5 bases). The CDR3 is 13 residues long. The germline V gene encodes CDR1 ENHRY and CDR2 SYGVKD. V lost 7 bases and J lost 4, with 13 bases in between. The CDR3 sequence: CAITEGEGETQYF. The CDR3, as DNA: TGTGCCATCACCGAAGGGGAAGGAGAGACCCAGTACTTC.

Many counts were recorded for this clonotype. The chain uses TRBV2 and TRBJ1-1, with D hard to call. Trimming removed 8 bases at V and 0 bases at J, with 10 bases between. The germline V gene has CDR1 SNHLY and CDR2 FYNNEI. The CDR3 is 13 residues long. The CDR3 is CASLDGMNTEAFF. DNA for the CDR3: TGTGCCAGCTTGGACGGCATGAACACTGAAGCTTTCTTT.

This clonotype came up many times. The conserved phenylalanine or tryptophan is not found at the CDR3 terminus, so this likely reflects a read error. No DNA is shown, since the ends of the CDR3 on it are uncertain; the CDR3 is the one TCRdb lists. The chain joins TRBV20-1 to TRBJ1-5. The germline CDR1 and CDR2 sequences are DFQATT and SNEGSKA (reference sequence). Including both end residues, the CDR3 is 9 amino acids long. The chain's CDR3 is CSASSVSLG.

In this sample, this clonotype turned up a few times. The CDR3 nucleotides read TGTGCCAGCAGTTCCACAGCGAACCAAGAGACCCAGTACTTC. Encoded protein: CASSSTANQETQYF. This rearrangement joins TRBV6-5 to TRBJ2-5; unclear D gene. The CDR3 has 14 residues. V lost 4 bases and J 0 bases, leaving 9 bases between the germline ends. Germline V gene data show CDR1 as MNHEY and CDR2 as SVGAGI.

This clonotype was counted a few times. The V gene is TRBV20-1, the J gene TRBJ1-5; TRBD1 might be the D (6 bases). This CDR3 region has 14 residues. The V gene's germline CDR1 is DFQATT and CDR2 SNEGSKA (reference sequence). Trimming took 5 bases from V and 4 from J, leaving 15 bases between them. The CDR3 region has the DNA TGCAGTGCTTTATCCGGGACATCGAATCAGCCCCAGCATTTT. Amino acid sequence: CSALSGTSNQPQHF.

On this clonotype itself: This may be a read error: a much more frequent sequence differs by one nucleotide. J is TRBJ1-1 and V is TRBV2; 8 bases align to TRBD1. Germline-derived CDR1 and CDR2 are SNHLY and FYNNEI. CDR3 size: 16 residues. Trimming removed 8 bases from V and 1 base from J; junction bases left unmatched: 12. CDR3: CASAFGTGVRNTEAFF. The CDR3 nucleotides are TGTGCCAGCGCATTCGGGACAGGCGTTAGGAACACTGAAGCTTTCTTT.